This T cell receptor beta chain comes out of a study of blood T cell repertoires in COVID-19. The overall study: Nucleic acid was either cDNA or gDNA, and it came from T cells, B-cell-depleted T cells, or PBMCs.

As processed by the authors: Amplifying reference gene primers gave estimates of nucleated cell counts. The protocol was immunoSEQ multiplex PCR, while the TCRdb copy is restricted to in-frame clones and leaves out a portion. V and J calls and clone size are given by that table; D and trimming were obtained from the DNA. The sample has 150,000 to 200,000 clones; roughly nine tenths are singletons. CDR1 SEHNR and CDR2 FQNEAQ come from the germline V gene (reference sequence). There are 15 residues in the CDR3. Trimming removed 6 bases from V and 2 bases from J; junction bases left unmatched: 7. The material sequenced was peripheral blood. The sequence came from a man in his late teens or twenties who had recovered from COVID-19. V gene TRBV7-9 combines with J gene TRBJ1-1; 9 bases line up with TRBD1. In nucleotides, the CDR3 is TGTGCCAGCAGGCCCGGGACAGGGATTAACACTGAAGCTTTCTTT. Translated: CASRPGTGINTEAFF. The full variable domain, its missing parts supplied by reference TRBV7-9 and TRBJ1-1, is DTGVSQNPRHKITKRGQNVTFRCDPISEHNRLYWYRQTLGQGPEFLTYFQNEAQLEKSRLLSDRFSAERPKGSFSTLEIQRTEQGDSAMYLCASRPGTGINTEAFFGQGTRLTVV.